A selection of T cell receptor beta chains follows, all from one sample in a study of a mutant IDH1 vaccine in newly diagnosed glioma. Profiled with immunoSEQ multiplex PCR; TCRdb holds only in-frame clones, not every one. The repertoire holds approximately 36,000 clones, with 80% as singletons. These receptors' targets are unknown. The sequenced sample was peripheral blood mononuclear cells (PBMCs), obtained from a glioma patient whose treatment included an IDH1 peptide vaccine. These receptors originate from a woman between 25 and 40 years old with glioma. Some clones in this sample may be carry-over from other donors' samples. Both conserved end residues are part of each CDR3. D genes are given only for firm matches.

j_call,d_call,v_call,cdr3_aa,cdr3_nt
TRBJ2-3,NA,TRBV9,CASSVEGWETDTQYF,TGTGCCAGCAGCGTAGAGGGGTGGGAAACAGATACGCAGTATTTT
TRBJ2-1,NA,TRBV5-1,CASSPMGNEQFF,TGCGCCAGCAGCCCGATGGGGAATGAGCAGTTCTTC
TRBJ2-1,NA,TRBV5-1,CASSPRHGTYSEQFF,TGCGCCAGCAGCCCCCGCCACGGGACTTATTCTGAGCAGTTCTTC
TRBJ1-1,NA,TRBV6-5,CASSYTILMNTEAFF,TGTGCCAGCAGTTACACCATTTTAATGAACACTGAAGCTTTCTTT
TRBJ2-1,NA,TRBV6-1,CASNGRKDYNEQFF,TGTGCCAGCAACGGGCGGAAGGACTACAATGAGCAGTTCTTC
TRBJ2-7,NA,TRBV2,CASSPLYEQYF,TGTGCCAGCAGCCCCTTGTACGAGCAGTACTTC
TRBJ1-1,NA,TRBV7-9,CASALGMNTEAFF,TGTGCCAGCGCCCTGGGCATGAACACTGAAGCTTTCTTT
TRBJ2-1,NA,TRBV11-3,CASSLDSGYNEQFF,TGTGCCAGCAGCTTAGATTCGGGCTACAATGAGCAGTTCTTC
TRBJ1-2,NA,TRBV5-6,CASSTAGVAGYTF,TGTGCCAGCAGCACGGCAGGGGTGGCTGGCTACACCTTC
TRBJ1-5,NA,TRBV6-6,CASSRYSNQPQHF,TGTGCCAGCAGCCGATATAGCAATCAGCCCCAGCATTTT
TRBJ2-3,TRBD2,TRBV5-4,CASRSGGRGMDTQYF,TGTGCCAGCAGGTCGGGCGGGAGGGGAATGGATACGCAGTATTTT
TRBJ2-5,NA,TRBV5-6,CASSTVQPLPETQYF,TGTGCCAGCAGCACGGTTCAGCCCTTACCAGAGACCCAGTACTTC
TRBJ2-2,TRBD2,TRBV7-9,CASSPRLAGANTGELFF,TGTGCCAGCAGCCCCCGACTAGCGGGAGCGAACACCGGGGAGCTGTTTTTT
TRBJ2-1,NA,TRBV7-8,CASSLGGDTEEQFF,TGTGCCAGCAGCTTAGGGGGGGATACGGAGGAGCAGTTCTTC
TRBJ2-2,NA,TRBV28,CASRDGPGVPSNTGELFF,TGTGCCAGCAGAGATGGACCAGGGGTCCCGTCGAACACCGGGGAGCTGTTTTTT
TRBJ1-1,TRBD1,TRBV29-1,CSVGTGGYSNTEAFF,TGCAGCGTTGGGACAGGGGGCTACTCGAACACTGAAGCTTTCTTT